These 27 T cell receptor beta chains share one sample of origin, sequenced in a study of blood T cell repertoires in COVID-19. The assay was immunoSEQ multiplex PCR, and TCRdb's table has in-frame clones only and misses some. Here the sample spans about 170,000 clones, 84% being singletons. The sample comprised peripheral blood. These receptors originate from a woman between 65 and 79 years old with COVID-19, enrolled during active disease.

The chain couples TRBV5-1 to TRBJ2-2; 10 positions match TRBD1. V lost 5 bases to trimming and J lost 1 base; unmatched junction nucleotides: 5. There are 16 residues in the CDR3. Germline V gene sequence: CDR1 SGHRS, CDR2 YFSETQ. In nucleotides, the CDR3 is TGCGCCAGCAGTCGACAGGGGGCGCGGAACACCGGGGAGCTGTTTTTT. Protein sequence: CASSRQGARNTGELFF.

This clone was detected once. The chain carries TRBV28 and TRBJ1-1; no definite D call. The germline CDR1 and CDR2 sequences are MDHEN and SYDVKM. CDR3 length equals 13 residues. Trimming took 3 bases from V and 1 from J, leaving 6 bases between them. The CDR3 DNA is TGTGCCAGCAGTTTTTCGCGGAACACTGAAGCTTTCTTT. Its translation is CASSFSRNTEAFF.

The rearrangement uses TRBV27 and TRBJ1-1; D is undetermined. CDR1 MNHEY and CDR2 SMNVEV come from the germline V gene (reference sequence). Trimming removed 3 bases at V and 1 base at J, with 6 bases between. This CDR3 has 13 residues. The CDR3 DNA follows: TGTGCCAGCAGTTTTTTGGCGAACACTGAAGCTTTCTTT. Its protein product is CASSFLANTEAFF.

The gene calls are TRBV29-1 and TRBJ2-7; 7 nucleotides line up with TRBD2. The junction had 20 bases not matched to a gene; V was cut back by 6 bases and J by 6 bases. The CDR3 loop spans 16 amino acids. Germline V lookup: CDR1 SQVTM, CDR2 ANQGSEA. Here the CDR3 reads CSVVPGGSLGSLEQYF. CDR3 nucleotides: TGCAGCGTCGTACCGGGAGGCTCACTAGGATCCCTCGAGCAGTACTTC.

This chain connects TRBV4-2 to TRBJ1-3; D call uncertain. There are 16 residues in the CDR3. The V end was cut by 1 base, the J end by 1 base, with 11 bases between. The germline gives CDR1 LGHNA, CDR2 YNFKEQ. As DNA, the CDR3 is TGTGCCAGCAGCCAAGTAGGGAGTCATTCTGGAAACACCATATATTTT. Amino acids: CASSQVGSHSGNTIYF.

The V and J genes are TRBV27 and TRBJ1-1; D is ambiguous. The CDR3 loop spans 14 amino acids. Germline-derived CDR1 and CDR2 are MNHEY and SMNVEV (reference sequence). Deletions cut 5 bases from V and 5 bases from J, with 15 bases between. Here the CDR3 reads CASSPLEGTTEAFF. Written as DNA, the CDR3 is TGTGCCAGCAGTCCCCTCGAGGGAACGACTGAAGCTTTCTTT.

The chain combines TRBV6-5 with TRBJ2-7; D may be TRBD2 (6 bases). CDR3 length equals 14 residues. Germline loops: CDR1 MNHEY, CDR2 SVGAGI. The ends were cut back, 5 bases at V and 4 bases at J, with 15 bases in the middle. The CDR3 loop reads CASSLRSGPYEQYV. The CDR3 nucleotides are TGTGCCAGCAGTCTCCGGAGCGGGCCGTACGAGCAGTACGTC.

The rearrangement joins TRBV27 to TRBJ2-7; possibly TRBD2 for D (5 bases). From germline, CDR1 is MNHEY and CDR2 SMNVEV (reference sequence). V was cut by 5 bases and J by 4 bases, with 12 bases left in between. This CDR3 is 13 amino acids long. The CDR3 loop reads CASSLRTAYEQYF. Here the CDR3 DNA reads TGTGCCAGCAGTCTCCGGACTGCTTACGAGCAGTACTTC.

This clone was seen a single time. The chain uses TRBV28 and TRBJ2-2; the match to TRBD2 covers 16 bases. With V trimmed by 4 bases and J by 8 bases, 4 bases remained unmatched. The CDR3 covers 16 residues. Germline CDR1 is MDHEN and CDR2 is SYDVKM. In DNA form, the CDR3 reads TGTGCCAGCAGTTCGGGACTAGCGGGGGGGCTAGGGGAGCTGTTTTTT. Amino acids: CASSSGLAGGLGELFF. The complete variable domain, with remaining parts taken from reference TRBV28 and TRBJ2-2, reads DVKVTQSSRYLVKRTGEKVFLECVQDMDHENMFWYRQDPGLGLRLIYFSYDVKMKEKGDIPEGYSVSREKKERFSLILESASTNQTSMYLCASSSGLAGGLGELFFGEGSRLTVL.

In this sample, this clone turned up once. The CDR3 bases are TGTGCCAGTAGTATTCTTGGGCAGGGGAATGAAAAACTGTTTTTT. Translation: CASSILGQGNEKLFF. This sequence joins TRBV19 and TRBJ1-4; D might be TRBD1 (6 bases). Trimming took off 3 bases at V and 5 bases at J, with 13 bases between the two ends. Germline-derived CDR1 and CDR2 are LNHDA and SQIVND (reference sequence). The length of the CDR3 is 15 residues.

CDR3 in DNA: TGTGCCAGCTCACCGACAAGCGGGGGGGTTCTCCCCGGGGAGCTGTTTTTT. This codes for CASSPTSGGVLPGELFF. J is TRBJ2-2 and V is TRBV18; 10 bases are shared with TRBD2. The J segment lost 6 bases and the V segment lost 3 bases, leaving 10 bases of the junction unmatched. This CDR3 has 17 residues. Germline V CDR1 and CDR2: KGHSH, LQKENI.

The chain joins TRBV14 to TRBJ2-1, with TRBD2 identical over 9 bases. Germline CDR1 is SGHDN and CDR2 is FVKESK. The CDR3 extends over 16 amino acids. After removal of 4 bases from V and 5 bases from J, the junction contained 9 bases not matched to a gene. CDR3 DNA sequence: TGTGCCAGCAGCCGTCTGCGGGGGGGCATCGACAATGAGCAGTTCTTC. This sequence encodes CASSRLRGGIDNEQFF.

This sequence joins TRBV28 and TRBJ2-5; TRBD2 aligns across 11 bases. The CDR3 covers 15 residues. V gave up 7 bases and J gave up 7 bases; unmatched junction bases: 11. The germline gives CDR1 MDHEN, CDR2 SYDVKM. This CDR3 reads CASTLTSGTRGTQYF. CDR3 DNA sequence: TGTGCCAGCACCTTGACTAGCGGGACAAGAGGGACCCAGTACTTC.

The rearrangement joins TRBV3-1 (or the pseudogene TRBV3-2) to TRBJ2-3; D not resolved. CDR3 length equals 14 residues. Germline values: CDR1 LGHDT, CDR2 YNNKEL (reference sequence). Trimming removed 4 bases at V and 6 bases at J, with 14 bases between. The CDR3 DNA reads as TGTGCCAGCAGCCGGTATGAGATTGCGGATACGCAGTATTTT. Protein sequence: CASSRYEIADTQYF.

The V call is TRBV24-1, the J call TRBJ2-7, with 8 bases identical to TRBD2. Losses at the gene ends were 7 bases for V and 3 bases for J; bases not matched to a gene: 16. The CDR3 spans 17 residues. Germline CDR1 is KGHDR and CDR2 is SFDVKD. CDR3 nucleotides: TGTGCCACCAGGCCCAAAAAGGGGACTAGATTTGTCTACGAGCAGTACTTC. The encoded protein is CATRPKKGTRFVYEQYF.

The chain carries TRBV2 and TRBJ2-3, with 9 bases fitting TRBD2. The germline V gene encodes CDR1 SNHLY and CDR2 FYNNEI. The ends lost 2 bases at V and 2 bases at J; junction bases unmatched: 11. The CDR3 is 18 residues long. The CDR3 spells CASSEISASGTHTDTQYF. In DNA form, the CDR3 reads TGTGCCAGCAGTGAAATTTCCGCTAGCGGGACCCACACAGATACGCAGTATTTT.

CDR3 bases: TGTGCCAGCAGCGCCACTAGTGCCTCGGTCTACGAGCAGTACGTC. This encodes CASSATSASVYEQYV. The chain joins TRBV6-5 to TRBJ2-7, with a possible D match to TRBD2 (5 bases). Trimming cost V 6 bases and J 3 bases, with 18 bases left between them. This CDR3 comprises 15 residues. Germline assignment: CDR1 MNHEY and CDR2 SVGAGI.

This clone was counted between two and nine times. The gene calls are TRBV7-9 and TRBJ1-6; maybe TRBD1 (5 bases). CDR1 and CDR2 from the germline V gene are SEHNR and FQNEAQ (reference sequence). The CDR3 length is 16 residues. Trimming left V 5 bases short and J 1 base short, with 12 bases between. The DNA for the CDR3 is TGTGCCAGCAGCCCAGGGCGGGAATCCTATAATTCACCCCTCCACTTT. Translating gives CASSPGRESYNSPLHF. Variable domain in full (rest from reference TRBV7-9 and TRBJ1-6): DTGVSQNPRHKITKRGQNVTFRCDPISEHNRLYWYRQTLGQGPEFLTYFQNEAQLEKSRLLSDRFSAERPKGSFSTLEIQRTEQGDSAMYLCASSPGRESYNSPLHFGNGTRLTVT.

This rearrangement joins TRBV28 to TRBJ2-6, with a tentative D call TRBD1 (5 bases). Germline V gene lookup returns CDR1 MDHEN and CDR2 SYDVKM. V was trimmed by 4 bases and J by 4 bases, leaving 8 bases between them. The length of the CDR3 is 14 residues. CDR3: CASSSGIGANVLTF. Written as DNA, the CDR3 is TGTGCCAGCAGTTCAGGGATCGGGGCCAACGTCCTGACTTTC. The full variable domain, its missing parts supplied by reference TRBV28 and TRBJ2-6, is DVKVTQSSRYLVKRTGEKVFLECVQDMDHENMFWYRQDPGLGLRLIYFSYDVKMKEKGDIPEGYSVSREKKERFSLILESASTNQTSMYLCASSSGIGANVLTFGAGSRLTVL.

This clone occurred a few times. This chain uses TRBV30 with TRBJ1-6; a weak D match, TRBD1 (6 bases). The CDR3 extends over 13 amino acids. The germline V gene has CDR1 GTSNPN and CDR2 SVGIG (reference sequence). Trimming shortened V by 5 bases and J by 13 bases, and 18 bases separated the two germline ends. The CDR3 nucleotides read TGTGCCTGGGTCTCATTTGAGGGGGAGCCCCTCCACTTT. It yields the protein CAWVSFEGEPLHF.

The chain recombines TRBV2 with TRBJ1-6, with D maybe TRBD1 (6 bases). V lost 7 bases and J 0 bases, leaving 16 bases between the germline ends. CDR1 SNHLY and CDR2 FYNNEI come from the germline V gene. The CDR3 extends over 17 amino acids. CDR3 residues: CASKTHQGSSYNSPLHF. In DNA, the CDR3 is TGTGCCAGCAAAACTCATCAGGGGAGCTCCTATAATTCACCCCTCCACTTT.

The chain joins TRBV28 to TRBJ1-1; D may be TRBD1 (5 bases). Trimming left V 5 bases short and J 0 bases short, with 19 bases between. The CDR3 runs to 17 residues. Germline assignment: CDR1 MDHEN and CDR2 SYDVKM. This CDR3 is CASSPEAQQDMNTEAFF. CDR3 DNA sequence: TGTGCCAGCAGTCCCGAAGCCCAGCAGGACATGAACACTGAAGCTTTCTTT.

V usage is TRBV7-2 and J usage is TRBJ2-7, with D perhaps TRBD1 (5 bases). Germline-derived CDR1 and CDR2 are SGHTA and FQGNSA. The V end lost 4 bases, the J end lost 2 bases, and 12 bases lay between the germline ends. This CDR3 is built from 14 residues. The CDR3 nucleotides read TGTGCCAGCAGCTCAGGGATGGGTACCTACGAGCAGTACTTC. It codes for CASSSGMGTYEQYF.

The V gene is TRBV2, the J gene TRBJ1-6, with no clear D. CDR3 length equals 14 residues. Trimming stripped 5 bases from V and 5 bases from J, with 10 bases between. Looked up from germline, CDR1 is SNHLY and CDR2 is FYNNEI. CDR3 DNA: TGTGCCAGCAGTACCGCGATCCATAATTCACCCCTCCACTTT. Its translation: CASSTAIHNSPLHF.

V is TRBV28 and J is TRBJ2-7, with 10 bases aligning to TRBD2. The J segment lost 4 bases and the V segment lost 6 bases, leaving 15 bases of the junction unmatched. This CDR3 region has 17 residues. From germline, CDR1 is MDHEN and CDR2 SYDVKM. This CDR3 reads CASRTQEIAGGFYEQYV. In DNA form, the CDR3 reads TGTGCCAGCAGGACACAAGAAATAGCGGGGGGCTTTTACGAGCAGTACGTC.

The V call is TRBV30, the J call TRBJ1-1; D remains ambiguous. V lost 0 bases to trimming and J lost 1 base, with 12 bases between them. CDR3 length: 15 amino acids. Germline V gene lookup returns CDR1 GTSNPN and CDR2 SVGIG (reference sequence). CDR3 nucleotide sequence: TGTGCCTGGAGTGTACGAGGGCGCCCGAACACTGAAGCTTTCTTT. Protein: CAWSVRGRPNTEAFF.

This rearrangement joins TRBV6-5 to TRBJ1-2; no clear D. This CDR3 region has 13 residues. Trimming removed 11 bases at V and 4 bases at J, with 17 bases between. Germline CDR1 MNHEY, CDR2 SVGAGI. The CDR3 nucleotides are TGTGCCGTACAAAGGGAGGGCTTCTATGGCTACACCTTC. It translates to CAVQREGFYGYTF.